The 17 T cell receptor beta chains presented below share a single source sample, sequenced in a study of control samples from healthy donors and cancer patients. TCRdb keeps only in-frame clones here, not all; method: immunoSEQ multiplex PCR. The sample yields about 53,000 clones, 75% to 90% seen once. Sequencing was performed on PBMCs. The receptors here all came from a man in his 60s with head and neck cancer.

The rearrangement joins TRBV9 to TRBJ1-2; 11 bases map to TRBD1. CDR1 SGDLS and CDR2 YYNGEE come from the germline V gene. Trimming took 2 bases from V and 8 from J; bases not matched to a gene: 8. This CDR3 region has 15 residues. CDR3 protein: CASSVDGQGARGYTF. In DNA form, the CDR3 reads TGTGCCAGCAGCGTTGATGGACAGGGGGCGCGGGGCTACACCTTC.

This chain connects TRBV7-7 to TRBJ2-3, with 9 bases lining up with TRBD2. V shed 5 bases and J 5 bases; nucleotides not matched to a gene: 11. CDR1 and CDR2 (germline): SSHAT, FNYEAQ (reference sequence). The CDR3 totals 16 residues. CDR3 nucleotide sequence: TGTGCCAGCAGCCCTAGCGGGGCCGCAAGTCAAGATACGCAGTATTTT. Protein sequence: CASSPSGAASQDTQYF. Supplemented by reference TRBV7-7 and TRBJ2-3, the full variable domain reads GAGVSQSPRYKVTKRGQDVTLRCDPISSHATLYWYQQALGQGPEFLTYFNYEAQPDKSGLPSDRFSAERPEGSISTLTIQRTEQRDSAMYRCASSPSGAASQDTQYFGPGTRLTVL.

The CDR3 loop is CASSLAYQSPGQGKGEQYF. CDR3 sequence (DNA): TGTGCCAGCAGCTTAGCGTACCAATCCCCGGGACAGGGCAAGGGGGAGCAGTACTTC. The chain combines TRBV7-9 with TRBJ2-7; 9 bases line up with TRBD1. The V segment lost 0 bases and the J segment 7 bases; nucleotides outside the gene matches: 19. Germline lookup yields CDR1 SEHNR and CDR2 FQNEAQ (reference sequence). The CDR3 is 19 residues long.

The chain has TRBV4-2 and TRBJ2-1, with TRBD2 matching over 14 bases. The CDR3 spans 19 residues. The V segment lost 2 bases and the J segment 9 bases; nucleotides outside the gene matches: 15. Looked up from germline, CDR1 is LGHNA and CDR2 is YNFKEQ. The CDR3 spells CASSQRGGTSGSSNGEQFF. The CDR3 DNA reads TGTGCCAGCAGCCAACGAGGGGGGACTAGCGGGAGTAGTAACGGTGAGCAGTTCTTC.

This chain uses TRBV7-2 with TRBJ1-6, with D unclear. CDR3 length: 12 amino acids. Deletions cut 2 bases from V and 7 bases from J, with 3 bases between. Germline assignment: CDR1 SGHTA and CDR2 FQGNSA. The CDR3 reads CASSLTNSPLHF. In nucleotides, the CDR3 is TGTGCCAGCAGCTTAACGAATTCACCCCTCCACTTT.

This clone was found once. The V gene is TRBV6-5, the J gene TRBJ2-5; D may be TRBD2 (7 bases). CDR1 and CDR2 (germline): MNHEY, SVGAGI. The V end was cut by 6 bases, the J end by 5 bases, with 19 bases between. The CDR3 extends over 15 amino acids. CDR3 nucleotides: TGTGCCAGCAGCCCATCTGCGGGGGCAAGGGAGACCCAGTACTTC. This translates into CASSPSAGARETQYF.

The V gene is TRBV19, the J gene TRBJ2-5; 9 bases align to TRBD1. Unmatched junction bases numbered 4, after V lost 5 bases and J lost 0 bases. The CDR3 has 15 residues. Germline CDR1 and CDR2: LNHDA and SQIVND (reference sequence). For the CDR3, the DNA is TGTGCCAGTAGTGCCGGGACAGGGTACCAAGAGACCCAGTACTTC. Translated: CASSAGTGYQETQYF.

The chain couples TRBV5-1 to TRBJ2-2; D not certain. Trimming removed 0 bases at V and 1 base at J, with 4 bases between. CDR1 is SGHRS, CDR2 YFSETQ, per germline. This CDR3 has 14 amino acids. The CDR3 loop reads CASSLEGNTGELFF. In DNA, the CDR3 is TGCGCCAGCAGCTTGGAAGGGAACACCGGGGAGCTGTTTTTT.

The chain is built from TRBV18 and TRBJ1-3; 7 bases fit TRBD1. Germline CDR1 KGHSH, CDR2 LQKENI. V shed 6 bases, J shed 4 bases, and the junction held 9 bases outside the gene matches. The CDR3 is 15 residues long. The DNA of the CDR3 is TGTGCCAGCTCTCCCGACAGGGCTACAGGAAACACCATATATTTT. This translates into CASSPDRATGNTIYF.

The rearrangement links TRBV19 to TRBJ2-6, with 7 bases matching TRBD1. With 6 bases clipped from V and 2 bases from J, the junction kept 4 bases outside the gene matches. CDR1 and CDR2 (germline): LNHDA, SQIVND (reference sequence). The CDR3 is 15 amino acids. The CDR3 nucleotides read TGTGCCAGTAGACAAGACAGGGCTGGGGCCAACGTCCTGACTTTC. Its protein product is CASRQDRAGANVLTF.

This clone was seen just once. The V call is TRBV13, the J call TRBJ2-7; TRBD2 is a possible D gene (6 bases). The CDR3 extends over 16 amino acids. The V gene's germline CDR1 is PRHDT and CDR2 FYEKMQ (reference sequence). V dropped 2 bases and J dropped 5 bases, with 19 bases sitting between them. As DNA, the CDR3 is TGTGCCAGCAGCTTAATCCAGGGAGGAAGGCCGCACGAGCAGTACTTC. Its protein product is CASSLIQGGRPHEQYF.

The chain carries TRBV5-4 and TRBJ2-5; 9 bases match TRBD1. Trimming at V came to 5 bases and at J to 5 bases, leaving 10 bases not matched to a gene. CDR1 and CDR2 from the germline V gene are SGHNT and YYREEE (reference sequence). The CDR3 spans 15 residues. CDR3 nucleotides: TGTGCCAGCAGACGCGAACAGGGGGCCTTGGAGACCCAGTACTTC. It encodes CASRREQGALETQYF.

The chain uses TRBV9 and TRBJ1-1; 10 bases agree with TRBD1. Germline V gene data show CDR1 as SGDLS and CDR2 as YYNGEE. The V and J ends lost 3 bases and 6 bases, in that order; junction bases with no gene match: 8. The CDR3 is 15 amino acids. The CDR3 nucleotides are TGTGCCAGCAGCGAGACCGACAGGGGGCTTTCTGAAGCTTTCTTT. Protein: CASSETDRGLSEAFF.

Written as DNA, the CDR3 is TGTGCCAGCAGCGTAGGACTAGCGGGATTCACCGGGGAGCTGTTTTTT. This sequence encodes CASSVGLAGFTGELFF. The chain couples TRBV9 to TRBJ2-2, with 11 bases identical to TRBD2. J gave up 4 bases and V 0 bases, and 2 bases lay outside the gene matches. Germline V gene lookup returns CDR1 SGDLS and CDR2 YYNGEE. This CDR3 spans 16 amino acids.

The chain has TRBV28 and TRBJ1-4; unclear D gene. CDR1 and CDR2 from the germline V gene are MDHEN and SYDVKM. The CDR3 is 11 residues long. Trimming pared 3 bases from V and 5 bases from J, leaving 1 base between. DNA for the CDR3: TGTGCCAGCAGTTTCAATGAAAAACTGTTTTTT. Translation: CASSFNEKLFF.

CDR3 DNA: TGTGCCAGCAGTGGGGATATAACTAATGAAAAACTGTTTTTT. It yields the protein CASSGDITNEKLFF. The chain employs TRBV2 and TRBJ1-4; D is undetermined. The germline gives CDR1 SNHLY, CDR2 FYNNEI. This CDR3 region has 14 residues. The V end lost 4 bases, the J end lost 1 base, and 7 bases lay between the germline ends.

The chain uses TRBV3-1 (or the pseudogene TRBV3-2) and TRBJ1-3; D might be TRBD1 (5 bases). CDR1 and CDR2 from the germline V gene are LGHDT and YNNKEL (reference sequence). V was cut by 1 base and J by 2 bases, with 18 bases left in between. This CDR3 contains 18 residues. CDR3 sequence (DNA): TGTGCCAGCAGCCAAGTACTAACTATAGGGGTGGCTGGAAACACCATATATTTT. Its protein product is CASSQVLTIGVAGNTIYF.